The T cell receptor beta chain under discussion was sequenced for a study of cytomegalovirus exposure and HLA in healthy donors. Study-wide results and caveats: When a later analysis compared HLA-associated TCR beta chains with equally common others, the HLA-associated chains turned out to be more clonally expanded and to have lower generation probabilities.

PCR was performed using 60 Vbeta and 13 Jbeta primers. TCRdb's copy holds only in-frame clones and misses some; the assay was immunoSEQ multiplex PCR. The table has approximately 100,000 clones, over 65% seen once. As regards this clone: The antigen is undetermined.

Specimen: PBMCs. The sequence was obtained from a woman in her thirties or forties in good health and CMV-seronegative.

CDR3 region: CASSIGTGGYNEQFF. In nucleotides, the CDR3 is TGTGCCAGTAGTATAGGGACAGGGGGCTACAATGAGCAGTTCTTC. The chain links TRBV19 to TRBJ2-1, with 10 bases lining up with TRBD1. J gave up 3 bases and V 1 base, and 0 bases lay outside the gene matches. The CDR3 runs to 15 residues. Germline V gene data show CDR1 as LNHDA and CDR2 as SQIVND (reference sequence).